The 17 T cell receptor beta chains listed next were all sequenced from one sample in a study of a mutant IDH1 vaccine in newly diagnosed glioma. For these receptors, no antigen is known. This sample's time point: week 5, during vaccination. Doses of 300 ug of mutant IDH1 20-mer peptide were given with topical imiquimod. Measured with immunoSEQ multiplex PCR; TCRdb has only the in-frame clones, and not every one. The sample lists around 50,000 clones, around four fifths occurring once. The sample in question was PBMCs, obtained from a glioma patient whose treatment included an IDH1 peptide vaccine. Receptors originate from a man aged 50 to 59 with glioma.

This chain uses TRBV5-1 with TRBJ1-1; D not certain. Germline CDR1 SGHRS, CDR2 YFSETQ. The CDR3 runs to 15 residues. V lost 3 bases, J lost 7 bases, and 19 bases lay in between. Here the CDR3 DNA reads TGCGCCAGCAGCTCTTTGTCCTCAGTGGGTGTTGAAGCTTTCTTT. Amino acids: CASSSLSSVGVEAFF. Variable domain in full (rest from reference TRBV5-1 and TRBJ1-1): KAGVTQTPRYLIKTRGQQVTLSCSPISGHRSVSWYQQTPGQGLQFLFEYFSETQRNKGNFPGRFSGRQFSNSRSEMNVSTLELGDSALYLCASSSLSSVGVEAFFGQGTRLTVV.

The rearrangement uses TRBV5-6 and TRBJ2-5, with 10 bases that match TRBD1. CDR3 size: 14 residues. Unmatched junction bases numbered 4, after V lost 4 bases and J lost 4 bases. Looked up from germline, CDR1 is SGHDT and CDR2 is YYEEEE. CDR3 in amino acids: CASSGQGGRETQYF. In DNA, the CDR3 is TGTGCCAGCAGCGGACAGGGGGGCCGAGAGACCCAGTACTTC.

This chain links TRBV28 with TRBJ1-1, with D unclear. The CDR3 length is 13 residues. Trimming stripped 8 bases from V and 3 bases from J, with 13 bases between. CDR1 and CDR2 (germline): MDHEN, SYDVKM. CDR3 protein: CASSRVSYTEAFF. CDR3 DNA sequence: TGTGCCAGCTCTAGGGTCTCTTACACTGAAGCTTTCTTT.

The rearrangement uses TRBV19 and TRBJ2-4; 7 bases are shared with TRBD1. The germline V gene encodes CDR1 LNHDA and CDR2 SQIVND (reference sequence). V lost 6 bases, J lost 7 bases, and 3 bases stayed unmatched. The CDR3 totals 12 residues. The CDR3 loop reads CASSPTGNIQYF. The DNA of the CDR3 is TGTGCCAGTAGCCCGACAGGGAACATTCAGTACTTC. Together with reference TRBV19 and TRBJ2-4, the CDR3 gives the full variable domain: DGGITQSPKYLFRKEGQNVTLSCEQNLNHDAMYWYRQDPGQGLRLIYYSQIVNDFQKGDIAEGYSVSREKKESFPLTVTSAQKNPTAFYLCASSPTGNIQYFGAGTRLSVL.

In DNA form, the CDR3 reads TGTGCCAGTAGTATAGATCCGAGGGCCTCGAGGACTGAAGCTTTCTTT. The encoded protein is CASSIDPRASRTEAFF. The chain links TRBV19 to TRBJ1-1; D is unclear. The CDR3 is 16 residues long. The V gene's germline CDR1 is LNHDA and CDR2 SQIVND (reference sequence). V lost 0 bases and J 5 bases, leaving 16 bases between the germline ends.

V gene TRBV5-6 combines with J gene TRBJ1-2; 8 bases are shared with TRBD1. The CDR3 has 17 residues. Germline trimming cut 3 bases from V and 3 bases from J; bases unmatched to any gene: 13. Germline-derived CDR1 and CDR2 are SGHDT and YYEEEE. The CDR3 region is CASSSPGQAAAYYGYTF. The CDR3 nucleotides read TGTGCCAGCAGCTCGCCGGGACAGGCGGCGGCCTACTATGGCTACACCTTC.

This chain links TRBV18 with TRBJ2-6; D perhaps matches TRBD1 (5 bases). Germline loops: CDR1 KGHSH, CDR2 LQKENI. The V gene lost 3 bases and the J gene lost 2 bases, with 11 bases spanning the gap. The CDR3 has 16 amino acids. The CDR3 region is CASSPLPGTGANVLTF. In nucleotides, the CDR3 is TGTGCCAGCTCACCCCTGCCAGGGACTGGGGCCAACGTCCTGACTTTC.

The genes are TRBV7-9 and TRBJ1-3, with a tentative D call TRBD1 (5 bases). From germline, CDR1 is SEHNR and CDR2 FQNEAQ (reference sequence). Trimming removed 1 base at V and 0 bases at J, with 10 bases between. The CDR3 totals 16 residues. The CDR3 region has the DNA TGTGCCAGCAGCTTAGATCGACAGAACTCTGGAAACACCATATATTTT. Translating gives CASSLDRQNSGNTIYF.

The V call is TRBV9, the J call TRBJ2-1, with 12 bases fitting TRBD2. The CDR3 sequence is 18 residues long. Germline values: CDR1 SGDLS, CDR2 YYNGEE. With 4 bases clipped from V and 3 bases from J, the junction kept 11 bases outside the gene matches. CDR3 sequence reads: CASSLGLAGGPFYNEQFF. DNA for the CDR3: TGTGCCAGCAGCCTAGGGCTAGCGGGGGGGCCGTTCTACAATGAGCAGTTCTTC.

This chain joins TRBV5-1 and TRBJ2-7; D possibly corresponds to TRBD2 (5 bases). The CDR3 runs to 16 residues. Trimming removed 5 bases at V and 0 bases at J, with 18 bases between. Per the germline V gene, CDR1 is SGHRS and CDR2 is YFSETQ. CDR3 bases: TGCGCCAGCAGGTTTGACATCCCGGGAAACTCCTACGAGCAGTACTTC. This encodes CASRFDIPGNSYEQYF. The entire variable domain, with the rest obtained from reference TRBV5-1 and TRBJ2-7, is as follows: KAGVTQTPRYLIKTRGQQVTLSCSPISGHRSVSWYQQTPGQGLQFLFEYFSETQRNKGNFPGRFSGRQFSNSRSEMNVSTLELGDSALYLCASRFDIPGNSYEQYFGPGTRLTVT.

V gene TRBV4-3 combines with J gene TRBJ2-2, with TRBD2 matching over 11 bases. The CDR3 spans 16 residues. Trimming at V came to 1 base and at J to 4 bases, leaving 2 bases not matched to a gene. Germline V gene data show CDR1 as LGHNA and CDR2 as YSLEER. In nucleotides, the CDR3 is TGCGCCAGCAGCCAAGCTAGCGGGGGGCTCACCGGGGAGCTGTTTTTT. Translation gives CASSQASGGLTGELFF.

CDR3 region: CASSYSNPFTDTQYF. CDR3 in DNA: TGTGCCAGCAGTTACTCGAACCCATTCACAGATACGCAGTATTTT. V gene TRBV6-5 combines with J gene TRBJ2-3; the D is unclear. Germline assignment: CDR1 MNHEY and CDR2 SVGAGI. This CDR3 is 15 amino acids long. With 0 bases removed from V and 2 bases from J, the gap between germline ends came to 9 bases.

The chain carries TRBV28 and TRBJ2-6; D gene ambiguous. Germline CDR1 reads MDHEN; CDR2 reads SYDVKM. Trimming cost V 6 bases and J 0 bases, with 3 bases left between them. This CDR3 is 13 amino acids long. The CDR3 protein is CASRYSGANVLTF. CDR3 sequence (DNA): TGTGCCAGCAGATACTCTGGGGCCAACGTCCTGACTTTC. The full variable domain, completed using reference TRBV28 and TRBJ2-6, is DVKVTQSSRYLVKRTGEKVFLECVQDMDHENMFWYRQDPGLGLRLIYFSYDVKMKEKGDIPEGYSVSREKKERFSLILESASTNQTSMYLCASRYSGANVLTFGAGSRLTVL.

This chain joins TRBV5-1 and TRBJ1-2; no clear D. V dropped 4 bases and J dropped 8 bases, with 12 bases sitting between them. CDR1 is SGHRS, CDR2 YFSETQ, per germline. This CDR3 is 12 amino acids long. CDR3 loop: CASSPGPEGYTF. The CDR3 DNA sequence: TGCGCCAGCAGCCCAGGACCCGAAGGCTACACCTTC.

The chain employs TRBV29-1 and TRBJ2-1; no definite D call. The CDR3 extends over 13 amino acids. V lost 4 bases and J 5 bases, leaving 12 bases between the germline ends. CDR1 is SQVTM, CDR2 ANQGSEA, per germline. Here the CDR3 reads CSVASRTDNEQFF. In DNA, the CDR3 is TGCAGCGTTGCGTCCCGAACAGACAATGAGCAGTTCTTC.

The V gene is TRBV30, the J gene TRBJ2-5; D not resolved. The CDR3 runs 17 residues. Germline V CDR1 and CDR2: GTSNPN, SVGIG (reference sequence). With 0 bases removed from V and 5 bases from J, the gap between germline ends came to 22 bases. This chain's CDR3 is CAWSVPRWMESRETQYF. In DNA form, the CDR3 reads TGTGCCTGGAGTGTACCCCGTTGGATGGAATCGAGGGAGACCCAGTACTTC.

The rearrangement uses TRBV9 and TRBJ1-4; D gene uncertain. Germline V gene data show CDR1 as SGDLS and CDR2 as YYNGEE. V lost 4 bases and J 1 base, leaving 11 bases between the germline ends. CDR3 length: 15 amino acids. In nucleotides, the CDR3 is TGTGCCAGCAGCCCCCGGACGGGAACTAATGAAAAACTGTTTTTT. Its protein is CASSPRTGTNEKLFF.